This T cell receptor (beta chain) was obtained from a study of cytomegalovirus exposure and HLA in healthy donors. The PCR was carried out with 60 Vbeta primers and 13 Jbeta primers. Sequencing used immunoSEQ multiplex PCR; TCRdb keeps in-frame clones, though not all of them. This sample has 98,000 or so clones; around 80% occur once, and the top ten carry under 2%. In this sample, this clone turned up a few times. This clonotype was obtained from a woman aged 40 to 50 in good health and CMV-seronegative. Sequencing was done on a sample of PBMCs.

The CDR3 sequence is CASSLGTLEETQYF. The CDR3 DNA is TGTGCCAGCAGCCTCGGGACACTCGAAGAGACCCAGTACTTC. This chain uses TRBV2 with TRBJ2-5, with D possibly matching TRBD1 (6 bases). In germline, CDR1 is SNHLY, CDR2 FYNNEI. V was pared by 6 bases and J by 3 bases, with 14 bases between. This CDR3 comprises 14 residues.